This T cell receptor beta chain was recorded in a study of CD8+CD57+ T cells in acquired aplastic anemia. Study overall: Sorted CD4+ and CD8+ cells gave an average of approximately 3.4 ug of DNA. Healthy donors gave about 10.8 million reads on average for CD4+ cells.

As to this clonotype: Antigen unknown. At one end, the junction sequence differs from germline, possibly due to a read error.

Study results and limitations: Patients and controls had CD8+ Simpson's diversity values that were not significantly distinct. Overlap between patients and controls comprised about 28 CD8+ CDR3 sequences.

For CDR3 and TCR beta VDJ profiling, genomic DNA was the template used. Each CDR3 protein gets one entry after TCRdb re-called the reads with MiXCR. This sample has about 210,000 distinct CDR3 sequences; almost 35% occur once, and the top ten carry more than 0.95%. Per the germline V gene, CDR1 is MGHDK and CDR2 is SYGVNS. This CDR3 is 15 amino acids long. The chain has TRBV25-1 and TRBJ2-5; maybe TRBD1 (5 bases). Sequenced input: sorted CD4+, CD8+, or CD8+CD57+ T cells (not recorded which) from PBMCs. The clonotype was recovered from a human donor in good health, serving as a control. CDR3: CASGESTQGRETQYF. The CDR3 coding sequence is TGTGCCAGCGGTGAGTCGACTCAGGGAAGGGAGACCCAGTACTTC. The variable domain in full, with the rest retrieved from reference TRBV25-1 and TRBJ2-5, is EADIYQTPRYLVIGTGKKITLECSQTMGHDKMYWYQQDPGMELHLIHYSYGVNSTEKGDLSSESTVSRIRTEHFPLTLESARPSHTSQYLCASGESTQGRETQYFGPGTRLLVL.